This TCR beta chain was sequenced for a study of cytomegalovirus exposure and HLA in healthy donors. Study-wide results and limits: Cytomegalovirus association was assigned to some 160 TCR beta chains. Most TCR sequences showed up rarely, but some public TCRs showed up in many donors. The tendency of first-cohort TCR clusters to co-occur in the roughly 130 validation repertoires was the finding of a later analysis.

This table comes from immunoSEQ multiplex PCR, and its TCRdb copy is limited to in-frame clones, with some not included. Of under 140,000 clones in the sample, roughly 90% were seen once. It was the approximately 120-subject validation cohort, separate from the roughly 700-subject first cohort, to which the donors belonged. Concerning this clone itself: Its cognate antigen is unknown.

This CDR3 region has 12 residues. The germline CDR1 and CDR2 sequences are SGHDT and YYEEEE. Trimming left V 2 bases short and J 5 bases short, with 8 bases between. The chain couples TRBV5-6 to TRBJ2-7; no clear D gene. The TCR comes from a woman in her twenties or thirties in good health and CMV-seropositive. Sequenced material: PBMCs. CDR3 sequence reads: CASSFRVHEQYF. The CDR3 nucleotides are TGTGCCAGCAGCTTCCGTGTTCACGAGCAGTACTTC. Based on the CDR3 plus reference TRBV5-6 and TRBJ2-7, the full variable domain is DAGVTQSPTHLIKTRGQQVTLRCSPKSGHDTVSWYQQALGQGPQFIFQYYEEEERQRGNFPDRFSGHQFPNYSSELNVNALLLGDSALYLCASSFRVHEQYFGPGTRLTVT.